This T cell receptor beta chain was sequenced during a study of shared clonotypes between healthy human individuals (dated by TCRdb to 2020 to 2022). In terms of the full investigation: A couple of women and a few men aged 18 to 49 years were included in the cohort. The study deeply sequenced blood TCR repertoires of about 5 healthy adults to estimate repertoire size and the extent of clonotype sharing between individuals. To increase sequencing depth and limit assay-specific biases, TCR repertoire library preparation and sequencing were carried out by different laboratories using diverse techniques. For each donor, CD4 naive and CD4 memory were each given three plates, CD8 naive was given two plates, and CD8 memory was given one plate. Leukapheresis yielded between about 0.94 and 9.5 billion PBMCs per donor.

Using the deep immunoSEQ assay, TCR CDR3 regions were amplified from genomic DNA by multiplex PCR. Extracted genomic DNA from each cell subset was spread evenly across all wells of several immunoSEQ 96-well plates, with each plate serving as a replicate. For sorted subsets, approximately 210 ng of genomic DNA, equivalent to about 30,000 T cell genomes, went into each replicate PCR. The purified libraries were quantified using a Qubit 3.0 fluorometer, sized with a Bioanalyzer 2100, and then quantified again using the KAPA Library Quantification kit. Every immunoSEQ 96-well plate was sequenced on a dedicated single-read 150-cycle Illumina NextSeq 550 flow cell. In the source study's methods: Because the immunoSEQ output included only junctional sequences and no quality scores, the filtering could not be the same as the filtering used for full-length reads. To assign V/J genes and CDR3, sequences were annotated using PyIR, a Python wrapper for IgBLAST v1.9, with IMGT germline references. Reads with weak V/J assignments (E-value above 1e-6), missing CDR3, stop codons, out-of-frame junctions, or ambiguous translated residues were removed. V3J clonotypes were defined by identical inferred V gene, J gene, and CDR3 amino acid sequence. The percentage overlap between two repertoires was calculated by dividing the number of shared unique clonotypes by the size of the smaller repertoire. RTK rarefaction, the Chao1 estimator, and Recon v2.1 estimates of unobserved clonotypes were used to assess repertoire richness. Generation probabilities for all TCRbeta clonotypes obtained by the gDNA method from four donors were computed using OLGA. TCRdb obtained this table from immuneACCESS and retained in-frame rearrangements with V and J assigned. These tables miss some clones; where compared with another copy, unresolved V genes account for less than half of the shortfall, and the remainder is unexplained. Clone size and V and J calls were adopted from that table, with D and trimming inferred from the DNA. This sample is represented by 2 million to 2.5 million clones; over 85% of them were singletons. 0.36% of the sample comes from the top ten.

Findings and caveats that apply to the study as a whole: Compared with non-shared clonotypes, the clonotypes found in all four sorted-subset donors had higher generation probabilities. Based on pairwise subsampling, the degree of clonotype sharing among donors was expected to be affected by sequencing depth. Sharing across several donors was observed for about 5% of naive CD4, around 3.5% of naive CD8, roughly 2.3% of memory CD4, and roughly 0.4% of memory CD8 clonotypes. Even with the large sequencing depth, rarefaction of the sorted-subset datasets indicated that sequencing was incomplete. Naive subsets generally had larger estimated clonotype richness than memory subsets did. Because the study included only a small number of donors, the genetic and exposure-history diversity represented was limited. Sampling was limited to blood, and TCR repertoires in tissue likely differ from TCR repertoires in blood.

As regards this clone: Its antigen is unknown. It has no much larger one-base neighbor in the sample; base qualities were not kept. Other DNA sequences from this sample encode an identical CDR3 as well.

The donors were healthy, HIV-negative adults with no recently reported acute infections or vaccinations. Only Caucasian adults living in Nashville, Tennessee, USA were represented among the donors. Magnetic negative selection was used to enrich CD4+ T cells, after which naive cells were positively selected on CD45RA and the negative fraction became the memory subset. Blood was collected by leukapheresis, and PBMCs were isolated by Ficoll-Histopaque density gradient centrifugation and then cryopreserved in liquid nitrogen vapor phase. Analytical flow cytometry was used to check the purity and quantity of every magnetically sorted T cell population. Genomic DNA was isolated from every sorted fraction and measured by UV absorbance on a Nanodrop 2000c. Taken from the germline V gene, the CDR1 and CDR2 loops are LGHNA and YNFKEQ. V lost 4 bases and J lost 1 base; the stretch between them is 11 bases long. The CDR3, from cysteine to phenylalanine, totals 15 residues. The entry retains the CDR3 DNA only, 45 bases that are in frame from base 1.

This clonotype was obtained from a man between 18 and 29 years old in good health. Some clones in this sample may be carry-over from other donors' samples. The sample consisted of naive CD4+ T cells from PBMCs. According to the study, the label for this sample's cell subset or site signals: CD45RA+ positively selected. The receptor chain draws on TRBV4-2 and TRBJ2-1, with TRBD2 as a weak D call on 6 bases. The sequence in DNA is TGTGCCAGCAGCCGAGCGGGTGCTTCCTACAATGAGCAGTTCTTC. Its product reads: CASSRAGASYNEQFF.